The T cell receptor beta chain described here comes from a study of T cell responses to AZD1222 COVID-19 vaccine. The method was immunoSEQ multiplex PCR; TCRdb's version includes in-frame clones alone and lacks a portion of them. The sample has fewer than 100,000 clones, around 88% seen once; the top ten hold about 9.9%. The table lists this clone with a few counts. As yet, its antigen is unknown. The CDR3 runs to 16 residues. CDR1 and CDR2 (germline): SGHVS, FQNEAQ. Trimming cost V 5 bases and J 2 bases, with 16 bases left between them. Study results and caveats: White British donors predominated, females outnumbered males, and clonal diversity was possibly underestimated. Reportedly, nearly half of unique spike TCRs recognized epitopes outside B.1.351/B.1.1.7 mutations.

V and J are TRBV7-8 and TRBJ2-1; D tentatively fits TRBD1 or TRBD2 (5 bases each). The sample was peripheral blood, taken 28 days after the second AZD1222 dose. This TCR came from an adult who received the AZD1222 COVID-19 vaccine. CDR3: CASSHPRDGPYNEQFF. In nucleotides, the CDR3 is TGTGCCAGCAGCCATCCCCGGGACGGACCCTACAATGAGCAGTTCTTC.